The rows below give T cell receptor beta chains drawn from one sample of a study of T cell repertoires in cytomegalovirus infection. These TCRs are of unknown antigen specificity. TCRdb fed the reads into MiXCR, producing one record per CDR3 protein. Of roughly 150,000 distinct CDR3 sequences in the sample, 32% were seen once. The sample was CD8+ T cells from cultured PBMCs, taken from culture after CMV antigen stimulation. All receptors come from a human donor in good health (CMV status not recorded). Some clones in this sample may be carry-over from other donors' samples. Each CDR3 is given with its conserved first and last residue. D genes are given only for firm matches. Clone size is given for some rows only: seen once, a few or many times, or a class if the clone is expanded.

abundance	j_gene	v_gene	d_gene	CDR3aa	CDR3nt
few	TRBJ1-5	TRBV27	.	CASSHGDDQPQHF	TGTGCCAGCAGCCACGGGGATGATCAGCCCCAGCATTTT
.	TRBJ2-3	TRBV4-1	TRBD2	CASSQEGLAVDTQYF	TGCGCCAGCAGCCAAGAGGGACTAGCGGTAGATACGCAGTATTTT
few	TRBJ2-5	TRBV7-8	.	CASSFTSGSQETQYF	TGTGCCAGCAGCTTCACCTCGGGGAGCCAAGAGACCCAGTACTTC
many	TRBJ2-7	TRBV4-1	TRBD1	CASSQATGALDEQYF	TGCGCCAGCAGCCAGGCGACAGGGGCGCTTGACGAGCAGTACTTC
few	TRBJ1-3	TRBV4-2	.	CASSQESQSSGNTIYF	TGTGCCAGCAGCCAAGAATCCCAGAGCTCTGGAAACACCATATATTTT
.	TRBJ2-3	TRBV6-6	TRBD2	CASSYILAGGDTQYF	TGTGCCAGCAGTTACATCCTAGCGGGGGGCGATACGCAGTATTTT
many	TRBJ2-3	TRBV5-1	.	CASRERFGLAADTQYF	TGCGCCAGCAGGGAACGATTCGGACTGGCAGCAGATACGCAGTATTTT
few	TRBJ1-2	TRBV12-3/TRBV12-4	.	CASSFGIGYGYTF	TGTGCCAGCAGTTTCGGGATTGGCTATGGCTACACCTTC
few	TRBJ2-1	TRBV7-2	.	CASTLRVQSWNEQFF	TGTGCCAGCACCCTCAGGGTACAGTCGTGGAATGAGCAGTTCTTC
few	TRBJ2-2	TRBV20-1	TRBD2	CSARVWESGGAAGELFF	TGCAGTGCTAGAGTATGGGAAAGCGGGGGGGCCGCCGGGGAGCTGTTTTTT
.	TRBJ2-3	TRBV5-5	.	CASSLDLAGAVTDTQYF	TGTGCCAGCAGCTTGGATTTAGCAGGGGCCGTAACAGATACGCAGTATTTT
.	TRBJ1-1	TRBV7-4	.	CASSSAGRTEAFF	TGTGCCAGCAGCTCCGCAGGTAGGACTGAAGCTTTCTTT
.	TRBJ1-1	TRBV2	.	CASSELQGPGNTEAFF	TGTGCCAGCAGTGAACTGCAGGGGCCGGGGAACACTGAAGCTTTCTTT
.	TRBJ2-2	TRBV27	.	CASSKPGTGELFF	TGTGCCAGCAGTAAACCAGGCACCGGGGAGCTGTTTTTT
many	TRBJ1-1	TRBV7-9	TRBD1	CASSFPTGEPNTEAFF	TGTGCCAGCAGCTTCCCGACAGGGGAACCCAACACTGAAGCTTTCTTT
.	TRBJ2-7	TRBV28	.	CASSNPGFYEQYF	TGTGCCAGCAGCAACCCAGGGTTCTACGAGCAGTACTTC
many	TRBJ2-7	TRBV7-9	TRBD1	CASTQGTGPYEQYF	TGTGCCAGCACCCAAGGGACAGGGCCCTACGAGCAGTACTTC
many	TRBJ2-7	TRBV7-9	.	CASSRGNEQYF	TGTGCCAGCAGCCGGGGGAACGAGCAGTACTTC
few	TRBJ2-5	TRBV6-1	.	CASSEGAGGYQETQYF	TGTGCCAGCAGTGAAGGGGCAGGGGGGTACCAAGAGACCCAGTACTTC
.	TRBJ2-1	TRBV7-9	.	CASSRDLYNEQFF	TGTGCCAGCAGCCGGGACTTATACAATGAGCAGTTCTTC
many	TRBJ1-1	TRBV20-1	.	CSAQIGGRGTEAFF	TGCAGTGCCCAAATCGGGGGGCGCGGGACTGAAGCTTTCTTT
few	TRBJ2-1	TRBV7-4	TRBD2	CASSILAGGNEQFF	TGTGCCAGCAGTATCCTAGCGGGGGGGAATGAGCAGTTCTTC
many	TRBJ1-2	TRBV4-1	TRBD1	CASSQVPGQGNGYTF	TGCGCCAGCAGCCAAGTCCCGGGACAGGGAAATGGCTACACCTTC
.	TRBJ2-7	TRBV27	TRBD2	CASSPWTSGDEQYF	TGTGCCAGCAGTCCATGGACTAGCGGGGACGAGCAGTACTTC
many	TRBJ2-3	TRBV7-6	TRBD2	CASSRGGTTDTQYF	TGTGCCAGCAGCCGCGGGGGGACCACAGATACGCAGTATTTT
many	TRBJ2-2	TRBV5-1	.	CASSTGHQPNTGELFF	TGCGCCAGCAGCACGGGACATCAGCCAAACACCGGGGAGCTGTTTTTT
many	TRBJ2-1	TRBV11-3	.	CASSFLRLYNEQFF	TGTGCCAGCAGCTTTCTGCGCCTCTACAATGAGCAGTTCTTC
.	TRBJ1-1	TRBV5-8	.	CASSLVWGPEAFF	TGTGCCAGCAGCCTGGTCTGGGGCCCTGAAGCTTTCTTT
.	TRBJ1-2	TRBV4-1	.	CASSQEGLAGEDGYGYTF	TGCGCCAGCAGCCAAGAAGGTCTGGCAGGGGAGGATGGCTATGGCTACACCTTC
many	TRBJ1-4	TRBV7-8	TRBD1	CASSFLRGQYNEKLFF	TGTGCCAGCAGCTTCCTGAGGGGACAGTATAATGAAAAACTGTTTTTT
.	TRBJ1-4	TRBV27	.	CASSLQYWGANEKLFF	TGTGCCAGCAGTCTCCAATATTGGGGGGCTAATGAAAAACTGTTTTTT
few	TRBJ1-3	TRBV4-1	.	CASSHTVGGAPGNTIYF	TGCGCCAGCAGCCATACCGTCGGCGGAGCCCCTGGAAACACCATATATTTT
.	TRBJ2-1	TRBV5-6	.	CASRPRTGTYNEQFF	TGTGCCAGCCGTCCAAGAACAGGTACCTACAATGAGCAGTTCTTC
many	TRBJ2-2	TRBV7-2	TRBD2	CASSWPRGDRELFF	TGTGCCAGCAGCTGGCCGCGGGGGGACCGGGAGCTGTTTTTT
.	TRBJ2-2	TRBV11-2	TRBD1	CASSPSHYGTGGPGELFF	TGTGCCAGCAGCCCTTCCCATTACGGGACAGGGGGTCCCGGGGAGCTGTTTTTT
many	TRBJ1-1	TRBV20-1	.	CSAKGSGEAFF	TGCAGTGCCAAAGGGAGCGGTGAAGCTTTCTTT
few	TRBJ2-3	TRBV20-1	.	CSADSRTLADTQYF	TGCAGTGCTGACTCAAGGACCCTGGCGGATACGCAGTATTTT
.	TRBJ2-1	TRBV4-2	.	CASSQDQLGDEQFF	TGTGCCAGCAGCCAAGACCAACTAGGCGATGAGCAGTTCTTC
few	TRBJ2-7	TRBV7-9	.	CASSLGRGRSYEQYF	TGTGCCAGCAGCTTAGGTAGGGGGAGGTCCTACGAGCAGTACTTC
few	TRBJ1-6	TRBV27	.	CASSLSTRILRRRETPLHF	TGTGCCAGCAGTTTATCAACGCGGATATTAAGGCGGCGGGAGACACCCCTCCACTTT
.	TRBJ1-2	TRBV12-3/TRBV12-4	.	CASSLAGGGSYGYTF	TGTGCCAGCAGTTTAGCTGGGGGCGGATCCTATGGCTACACCTTC
few	TRBJ2-7	TRBV5-6	.	CASSLALGGSLLEQYF	TGTGCCAGCAGCTTGGCCTTGGGGGGATCCCTCCTCGAGCAGTACTTC
few	TRBJ2-5	TRBV7-3	TRBD2	CASSSIAGGTETQYF	TGTGCCAGCAGCTCCATAGCGGGGGGGACCGAGACCCAGTACTTC
.	TRBJ2-1	TRBV6-4	.	CASSGGSNEQFF	TGTGCCAGCAGCGGGGGAAGCAATGAGCAGTTCTTC
.	TRBJ2-1	TRBV7-9	.	CASSYPTGNEQFF	TGTGCCAGCAGCTACCCTACGGGCAATGAGCAGTTCTTC
few	TRBJ2-2	TRBV7-8	.	CASSKQNFGELFF	TGTGCCAGCAGCAAACAGAACTTCGGGGAGCTGTTTTTT
few	TRBJ2-7	TRBV6-1	.	CASSDWGGSYEQYF	TGTGCCAGCAGTGACTGGGGTGGGTCCTACGAGCAGTACTTC
once	TRBJ2-7	TRBV2	TRBD1	CASSEYPGQGDYEQYF	TGTGCCAGCAGTGAATACCCGGGACAGGGGGACTACGAGCAGTACTTC
few	TRBJ2-5	TRBV11-2	.	CASSLGSETQYF	TGTGCCAGCAGCCTAGGGAGCGAGACCCAGTACTTC
many	TRBJ1-5	TRBV7-9	.	CASTLGGKGQPQHF	TGTGCCAGCACTCTCGGGGGGAAAGGGCAGCCCCAGCATTTT
many	TRBJ2-7	TRBV27	.	CASSLGDEQYF	TGTGCCAGCAGCCTCGGGGACGAGCAGTACTTC
.	TRBJ1-4	TRBV7-2	.	CASSLDSFNEKLFF	TGTGCCAGCAGCTTAGACAGTTTTAATGAAAAACTGTTTTTT
.	TRBJ1-5	TRBV9	.	CASSVEGGNQPQHF	TGTGCCAGCAGCGTCGAGGGGGGGAATCAGCCCCAGCATTTT
many	TRBJ2-1	TRBV7-6	.	CASSRNILGAVHYNEQFF	TGTGCCAGCAGCCGGAACATTCTTGGGGCGGTGCATTACAATGAGCAGTTCTTC
.	TRBJ2-1	TRBV12-3/TRBV12-4	TRBD1	CASSMTRGQREQFF	TGTGCCAGCAGTATGACCAGGGGGCAACGCGAGCAGTTCTTC